This T cell receptor beta chain comes out of a study of blood T cell repertoires in COVID-19. Clones were sequenced by immunoSEQ multiplex PCR, and TCRdb holds only the in-frame ones, with some missing. The table has roughly 60,000 clones, 88% seen once; the top ten hold roughly 8.4%. V lost 0 bases, J lost 1 base, and 6 bases lay in between. The germline V gene encodes CDR1 LGHDT and CDR2 YNNKEL (reference sequence). CDR3 size: 14 residues. Sequencing was carried out using peripheral blood. V and J are TRBV3-1 (or the pseudogene TRBV3-2) and TRBJ1-2, with D hard to call. This clonotype was sampled from a man between 60 and 70 years old with active COVID-19. The CDR3 loop is CASSQDNSNYGYTF. In nucleotides, the CDR3 is TGTGCCAGCAGCCAAGACAACAGTAACTATGGCTACACCTTC.